The 6 T cell receptor beta chains presented below share a single source sample, sequenced in a study of control samples from healthy donors and cancer patients (dated by TCRdb to the early 2020s). Library generation was performed with the immunoSEQ multiplex PCR assay. TCRdb took over this immuneACCESS table, retaining in-frame rearrangements with V and J assigned. Such tables are incomplete; in checked studies, under half of the missing clones stem from an unresolved V gene, and the remainder is unexplained. Recorded for this sample are 130,000 or so clones; about 89% of them occurred a single time. The ten largest clones add up to more than 6.5% of the sample. Sequenced input: blood. The receptors stem from a man aged 18 to 35 in good health.

The chain combines TRBV28 with TRBJ1-2; possible D gene TRBD1, 6 bases. The CDR3 spans 16 residues. CDR1 MDHEN and CDR2 SYDVKM come from the germline V gene. V dropped 3 bases and J dropped 5 bases, with 19 bases sitting between them. As DNA, the CDR3 is TGTGCCAGCAGTTTCCCCCCAGAGGGGGGACATTATGGCTACACCTTC. As protein: CASSFPPEGGHYGYTF.

In DNA, the CDR3 is TGCAGTGCTAGTGGACAGGCCTATGGCTACACCTTC. This encodes CSASGQAYGYTF. The V gene is TRBV20-1, the J gene TRBJ1-2; TRBD1 matches at 7 bases. V lost 3 bases to trimming and J lost 4 bases; unmatched junction nucleotides: 2. CDR1 and CDR2 from the germline V gene are DFQATT and SNEGSKA (reference sequence). The CDR3 sequence is 12 residues long.

The rearrangement uses TRBV7-9 and TRBJ1-5, with 9 nucleotides matching TRBD1. With 0 bases clipped from V and 8 bases from J, the junction kept 8 bases outside the gene matches. The CDR3 loop spans 16 amino acids. Germline V gives CDR1 SEHNR, CDR2 FQNEAQ (reference sequence). The CDR3: CASSLADRGVAEPQHF. As DNA, the CDR3 is TGTGCCAGCAGCTTAGCTGACAGGGGGGTTGCGGAGCCCCAGCATTTT.

The V call is TRBV28, the J call TRBJ1-1; D is unclear. The V end was cut by 4 bases, the J end by 6 bases, with 9 bases between. This CDR3 contains 12 residues. CDR1 and CDR2 from the germline V gene are MDHEN and SYDVKM. The CDR3 DNA follows: TGTGCCAGCAGTTCGCAACACCCTGAAGCTTTCTTT. Amino acids: CASSSQHPEAFF.

The chain recombines TRBV5-8 with TRBJ1-5; D is unclear. Germline V CDR1 and CDR2: SGHTS, YDEGEE. The V and J ends lost 1 base and 3 bases respectively, with 8 bases between them. The CDR3 runs 14 residues. The CDR3 is CASSLLEYNQPQHF. CDR3 in DNA: TGTGCCAGCAGCTTGCTTGAGTACAATCAGCCCCAGCATTTT.

CDR3 in DNA: TGTGCCAGCAGCCTTCCAAGACAGCTTAACTATGGCTACACCTTC. It is translated as CASSLPRQLNYGYTF. This chain links TRBV7-9 with TRBJ1-2; tentative D call: TRBD1 (5 bases). Germline V lookup: CDR1 SEHNR, CDR2 FQNEAQ (reference sequence). The CDR3 consists of 15 residues. V was shortened by 5 bases and J by 1 base, with 14 bases between the two germline ends.